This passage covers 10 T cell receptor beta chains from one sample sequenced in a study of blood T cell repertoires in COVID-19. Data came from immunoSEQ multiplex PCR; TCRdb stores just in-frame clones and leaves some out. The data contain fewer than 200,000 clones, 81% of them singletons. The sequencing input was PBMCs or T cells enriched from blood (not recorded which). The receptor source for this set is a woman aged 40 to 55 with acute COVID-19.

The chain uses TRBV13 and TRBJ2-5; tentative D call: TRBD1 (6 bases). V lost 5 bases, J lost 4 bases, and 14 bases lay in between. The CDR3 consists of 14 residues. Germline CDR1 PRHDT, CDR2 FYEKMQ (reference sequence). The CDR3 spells CASSRGQRRETQYF. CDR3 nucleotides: TGTGCCAGCAGCCGCGGACAGCGGCGAGAGACCCAGTACTTC. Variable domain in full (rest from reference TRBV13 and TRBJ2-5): AAGVIQSPRHLIKEKRETATLKCYPIPRHDTVYWYQQGPGQDPQFLISFYEKMQSDKGSIPDRFSAQQFSDYHSELNMSSLELGDSALYFCASSRGQRRETQYFGPGTRLLVL.

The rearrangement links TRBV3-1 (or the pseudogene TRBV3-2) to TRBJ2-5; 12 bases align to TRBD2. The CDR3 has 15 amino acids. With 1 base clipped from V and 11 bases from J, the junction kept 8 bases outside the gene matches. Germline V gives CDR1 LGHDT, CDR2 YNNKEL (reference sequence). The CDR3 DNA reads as TGTGCCAGCAGCCAAGTTCTAGCGGGAGGGCCAACTCAGTACTTC. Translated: CASSQVLAGGPTQYF.

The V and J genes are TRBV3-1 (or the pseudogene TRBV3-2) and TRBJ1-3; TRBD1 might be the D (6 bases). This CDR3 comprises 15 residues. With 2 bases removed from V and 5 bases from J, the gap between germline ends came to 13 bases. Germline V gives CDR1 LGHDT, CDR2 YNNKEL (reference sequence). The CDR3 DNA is TGTGCCAGCAGCCAAACTACAGGGCTCAGAAACACCATATATTTT. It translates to CASSQTTGLRNTIYF.

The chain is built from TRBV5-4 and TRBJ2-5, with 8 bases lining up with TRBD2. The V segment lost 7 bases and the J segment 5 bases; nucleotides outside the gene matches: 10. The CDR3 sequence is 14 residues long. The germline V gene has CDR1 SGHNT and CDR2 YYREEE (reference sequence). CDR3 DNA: TGTGCCAGCGGGCGGGAGGCCCCCAGGGAGACCCAGTACTTC. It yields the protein CASGREAPRETQYF. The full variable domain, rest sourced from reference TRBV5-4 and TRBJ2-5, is ETGVTQSPTHLIKTRGQQVTLRCSSQSGHNTVSWYQQALGQGPQFIFQYYREEENGRGNFPPRFSGLQFPNYSSELNVNALELDDSALYLCASGREAPRETQYFGPGTRLLVL.

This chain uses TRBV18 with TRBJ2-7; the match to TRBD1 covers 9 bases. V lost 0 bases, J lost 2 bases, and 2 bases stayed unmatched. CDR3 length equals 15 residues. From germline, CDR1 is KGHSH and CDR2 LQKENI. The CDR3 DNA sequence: TGTGCCAGCTCACCACCTGGGACAGGGACCTACGAGCAGTACTTC. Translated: CASSPPGTGTYEQYF.

CDR3 in DNA: TGCGCCAGCAGCCAAGATCCCGGGACAGGGCGCACTGAAGCTTTCTTT. It specifies CASSQDPGTGRTEAFF. V gene TRBV4-1 combines with J gene TRBJ1-1; the match to TRBD1 covers 9 bases. This CDR3 contains 16 residues. With 0 bases clipped from V and 4 bases from J, the junction kept 6 bases outside the gene matches. Per germline, CDR1 MGHRA and CDR2 YSYEKL.

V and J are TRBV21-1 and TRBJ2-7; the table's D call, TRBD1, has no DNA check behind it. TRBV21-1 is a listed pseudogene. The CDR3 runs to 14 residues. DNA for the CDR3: TGTGCCAGCATTTTTAAGGGACAGACCTACGAGCAGTACGTC. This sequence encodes CASIFKGQTYEQYV.

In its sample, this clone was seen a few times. The CDR3 is CASSFESGGYGYTF. CDR3 in DNA: TGCGCCAGCAGCTTTGAGTCGGGGGGCTATGGCTACACCTTC. The chain has TRBV5-1 and TRBJ1-2; the D gene is possibly TRBD1 (5 bases). V was pared by 2 bases and J by 4 bases, with 12 bases between. Per the germline V gene, CDR1 is SGHRS and CDR2 is YFSETQ. There are 14 residues in the CDR3. Full variable domain (rest looked up from reference TRBV5-1 and TRBJ1-2): KAGVTQTPRYLIKTRGQQVTLSCSPISGHRSVSWYQQTPGQGLQFLFEYFSETQRNKGNFPGRFSGRQFSNSRSEMNVSTLELGDSALYLCASSFESGGYGYTFGSGTRLTVV.

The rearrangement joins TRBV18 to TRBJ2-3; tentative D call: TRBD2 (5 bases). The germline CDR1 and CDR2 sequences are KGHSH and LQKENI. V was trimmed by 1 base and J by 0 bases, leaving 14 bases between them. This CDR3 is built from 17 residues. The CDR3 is CASSPLAAETSTDTQYF. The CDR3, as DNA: TGTGCCAGCTCACCACTCGCAGCGGAAACTAGCACAGATACGCAGTATTTT.

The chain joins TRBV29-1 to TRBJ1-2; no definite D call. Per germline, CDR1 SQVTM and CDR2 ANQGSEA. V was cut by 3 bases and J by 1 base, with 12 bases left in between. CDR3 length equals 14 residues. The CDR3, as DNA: TGCAGCGTTGAGAGGATGGGGAGTAACTATGGCTACACCTTC. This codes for CSVERMGSNYGYTF.